The 5 T cell receptor beta chains below come from one sample, sequenced in a study of blood T cell repertoires in COVID-19. The table came from immunoSEQ multiplex PCR; TCRdb's copy has only in-frame clones and leaves some out. The data hold hundreds of thousands of clones, with about nine tenths observed a single time. The sample comprised peripheral blood. These receptor sequences come from a woman in her twenties or thirties with COVID-19, enrolled during active disease.

This chain joins TRBV5-8 and TRBJ2-1; D might be TRBD1 (5 bases). CDR1 is SGHTS, CDR2 YDEGEE, per germline. The CDR3 contains 12 residues. Trimming left V 3 bases short and J 9 bases short, with 10 bases between. The CDR3 coding sequence is TGTGCCAGCAGCTGGGGCCGAGGTGAGCAGTTCTTC. Translated, it gives CASSWGRGEQFF.

The chain employs TRBV5-4 and TRBJ2-3; 7 nucleotides agree with TRBD2. V shed 6 bases, J shed 0 bases, and the junction held 10 bases outside the gene matches. Germline V lookup: CDR1 SGHNT, CDR2 YYREEE (reference sequence). The CDR3 runs to 16 residues. The DNA for the CDR3 is TGTGCCAGCAACGGCCCTAGCGGAACTAGCACAGATACGCAGTATTTT. Protein product: CASNGPSGTSTDTQYF.

The V and J genes are TRBV28 and TRBJ1-4, with 7 bases lining up with TRBD1. Germline lookup yields CDR1 MDHEN and CDR2 SYDVKM. The trim removed 2 bases at V and 11 bases at J, leaving 14 bases unmatched. The CDR3 length is 16 residues. CDR3 in DNA: TGTGCCAGCAGTTTAACCGGCAGGGGGGCACTAGGGAAACTGTTTTTT. Translated, it gives CASSLTGRGALGKLFF. The complete variable domain, with remaining parts taken from reference TRBV28 and TRBJ1-4, reads DVKVTQSSRYLVKRTGEKVFLECVQDMDHENMFWYRQDPGLGLRLIYFSYDVKMKEKGDIPEGYSVSREKKERFSLILESASTNQTSMYLCASSLTGRGALGKLFFGSGTQLSVL.

The chain links TRBV19 to TRBJ1-5; tentative D call: TRBD1 (6 bases). The germline gives CDR1 LNHDA, CDR2 SQIVND (reference sequence). Trimming stripped 11 bases from V and 2 bases from J, with 13 bases between. This CDR3 is built from 13 residues. The CDR3 loop reads CASRGWGNQPQHF. CDR3 DNA sequence: TGTGCCTCCAGGGGCTGGGGCAATCAGCCCCAGCATTTT.

This clone showed up many times. The chain uses TRBV7-2 and TRBJ2-1; TRBD2 agrees at 7 bases. This CDR3 region has 15 residues. CDR1 is SGHTA and CDR2 is FQGNSA in the germline V gene. V shed 5 bases and J 5 bases; nucleotides not matched to a gene: 9. DNA for the CDR3: TGTGCCAGCAGCACAAACGGGGGGACCAACAATGAGCAGTTCTTC. It encodes CASSTNGGTNNEQFF.